The 11 T cell receptor beta chains below all came from one sample that was sequenced in a study of blood T cell repertoires in COVID-19. This table comes from immunoSEQ multiplex PCR, and its TCRdb copy is limited to in-frame clones, with some not included. The data show approximately 28,000 clones, around 72% seen once. Sequenced sample: peripheral blood. These receptors were obtained from a boy under 10 years old with active or convalescent COVID-19.

The J gene is TRBJ1-1, the V gene TRBV27; D uncertain. CDR1 and CDR2 from the germline V gene are MNHEY and SMNVEV (reference sequence). The CDR3 sequence is 16 residues long. Trimming pared 4 bases from V and 5 bases from J, leaving 20 bases between. CDR3 sequence reads: CASSWAPRGGRTEAFF. Written as DNA, the CDR3 is TGTGCCAGCAGTTGGGCCCCCCGGGGAGGGAGGACTGAAGCTTTCTTT.

V and J are TRBV6-5 and TRBJ1-2, with a weak D call TRBD1 (6 bases). Trimming took 6 bases from V and 11 from J, leaving 19 bases between them. The CDR3 is 13 amino acids. CDR1 is MNHEY, CDR2 SVGAGI, per germline. The CDR3, as DNA: TGTGCCAGCAGCGAGACAGGATGGGGAAGGTACACCTTC. Protein product: CASSETGWGRYTF.

This rearrangement joins TRBV7-9 to TRBJ2-7; 10 bases line up with TRBD2. Germline V gene sequence: CDR1 SEHNR, CDR2 FQNEAQ (reference sequence). The J segment lost 4 bases and the V segment lost 4 bases, leaving 4 bases of the junction unmatched. The CDR3 is made up of 14 amino acids. CDR3 coding DNA: TGTGCCAGCAGCTCCGGACTAGCGGCGTACGAGCAGTACTTC. Its translation: CASSSGLAAYEQYF.

This clone was recorded at least ten times. This chain uses TRBV27 with TRBJ1-1; 7 nucleotides line up with TRBD1. The germline V gene encodes CDR1 MNHEY and CDR2 SMNVEV (reference sequence). Trimming removed 5 bases from V and 7 bases from J; junction bases left unmatched: 13. This CDR3 is built from 15 residues. CDR3 DNA: TGTGCCAGCAGTGCCTCGGCAGGGGGTGGTAATGAAGCTTTCTTT. Its protein is CASSASAGGGNEAFF.

The V call is TRBV15, the J call TRBJ1-2, with D unclear. Trimming shortened V by 0 bases and J by 4 bases, and 18 bases separated the two germline ends. The length of the CDR3 is 17 residues. Germline lookup yields CDR1 LNHNV and CDR2 YYDKDF (reference sequence). The CDR3 reads CATSRDWVQRFRYGYTF. CDR3 coding DNA: TGTGCCACCAGCAGAGATTGGGTACAGCGGTTCCGCTATGGCTACACCTTC.

The J gene is TRBJ1-2, the V gene TRBV28, with a weak D call TRBD1 (5 bases). The germline V gene has CDR1 MDHEN and CDR2 SYDVKM. The CDR3 has 14 amino acids. The germline V and J ends were trimmed by 3 bases and 5 bases, with 13 bases remaining between them. The CDR3 region has the DNA TGTGCCAGCAGTTTTGGGGCAGGGCGGTATGGCTACACCTTC. As protein: CASSFGAGRYGYTF.

This chain connects TRBV7-9 to TRBJ2-1; TRBD1 matches 8 bases. Germline CDR1 and CDR2: SEHNR and FQNEAQ (reference sequence). The CDR3 spans 15 residues. V gave up 1 base and J gave up 7 bases; unmatched junction bases: 6. The chain's CDR3 is CASSLVQGAQNEQFF. CDR3 bases: TGTGCCAGCAGCTTAGTCCAGGGGGCGCAAAATGAGCAGTTCTTC.

The genes are TRBV5-1 and TRBJ1-3, with D uncertain. Trimming cost V 0 bases and J 0 bases, with 16 bases left between them. The CDR3 length is 18 residues. Germline CDR1 reads SGHRS; CDR2 reads YFSETQ. The CDR3 DNA sequence: TGCGCCAGCAGCTTGGCTTGGGCGGGAGAAGCCTCTGGAAACACCATATATTTT. This translates into CASSLAWAGEASGNTIYF.

The chain couples TRBV4-3 to TRBJ1-1; D remains ambiguous. The CDR3 loop spans 17 amino acids. Trimming pared 2 bases from V and 2 bases from J, leaving 18 bases between. CDR1 LGHNA and CDR2 YSLEER come from the germline V gene. In DNA, the CDR3 is TGCGCCAGCAGCCAATTCATCGGCCAGGCCGGTAACACTGAAGCTTTCTTT. This codes for CASSQFIGQAGNTEAFF.

The CDR3 here is CASKLGGPSGEKLFF. In nucleotides, the CDR3 is TGTGCCAGCAAGCTCGGGGGGCCATCGGGTGAAAAACTGTTTTTT. The chain has TRBV27 and TRBJ1-4, with D perhaps TRBD1 (6 bases). Germline V gene lookup returns CDR1 MNHEY and CDR2 SMNVEV (reference sequence). Trimming took off 7 bases at V and 7 bases at J, with 19 bases between the two ends. This CDR3 has 15 amino acids.

This clone was seen once. This chain links TRBV7-9 with TRBJ2-7, with a tentative D call TRBD1 (7 bases). The CDR3 sequence is 16 residues long. CDR1 SEHNR and CDR2 FQNEAQ come from the germline V gene (reference sequence). V lost 5 bases to trimming and J lost 1 base, with 18 bases between them. The CDR3 spells CASSPRRAGQSYEQYF. CDR3 nucleotide sequence: TGTGCCAGCAGCCCAAGGCGGGCGGGACAGTCCTACGAGCAGTACTTC.